This record concerns one TCR beta chain sequence. Its antigen is undetermined. MiXCR, applied by TCRdb to the RACE reads, yields one record per CDR3 protein. Of around 95,000 distinct CDR3 sequences in the sample, more than 10% were seen once. This CDR3 contains 13 residues. V lost 0 bases to trimming and J lost 7 bases, with 9 bases between them. Germline V lookup: CDR1 MNHEY, CDR2 SVGAGI. The sample comes from a study of human T cells and chemical hapten exposure. Study-level points and caveats: TCRs at high frequency, those above 1 in 1000, did not change with DPC sensitization.

The sample's time point: pre-sensitization, week 0. Treatment of the sample: therapeutic diphenylcyclopropenone sensitization with weekly scalp DPC. The TCR originated in a woman in her sixties or seventies with alopecia areata. Some clones in this sample may be carry-over from other donors' samples. The chain is built from TRBV6-5 and TRBJ1-2; D is undetermined. The input for sequencing was whole blood, taken in connection with sensitization to the hapten diphenylcyclopropenone (DPC). The CDR3 coding sequence is TGTGCCAGCAGTTACTCGTACGTCAGTGGCTACACCTTC. Protein sequence: CASSYSYVSGYTF.